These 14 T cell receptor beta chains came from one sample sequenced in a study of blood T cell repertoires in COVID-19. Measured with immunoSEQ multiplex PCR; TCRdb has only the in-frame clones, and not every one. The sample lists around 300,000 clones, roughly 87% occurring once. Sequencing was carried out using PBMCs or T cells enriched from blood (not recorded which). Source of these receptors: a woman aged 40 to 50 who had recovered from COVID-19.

CDR3 coding DNA: TGTGCCAGCAGTCTTCGATGGTTGGGGGGGGCCCAAGAGACCCAGTACTTC. Translated, it gives CASSLRWLGGAQETQYF. The chain links TRBV27 to TRBJ2-5; tentative D call: TRBD2 (7 bases). V was cut by 5 bases and J by 1 base, with 20 bases left in between. The V gene's germline CDR1 is MNHEY and CDR2 SMNVEV (reference sequence). The CDR3 has 17 residues.

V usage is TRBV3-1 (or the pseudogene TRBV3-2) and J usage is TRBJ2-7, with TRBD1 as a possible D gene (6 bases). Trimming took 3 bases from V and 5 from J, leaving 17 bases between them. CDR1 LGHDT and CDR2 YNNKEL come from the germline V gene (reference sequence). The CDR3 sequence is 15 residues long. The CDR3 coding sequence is TGTGCCAGCAGCCATCCCAGGGGTGAGTTGGACGAGCAGTACTTC. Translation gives CASSHPRGELDEQYF.

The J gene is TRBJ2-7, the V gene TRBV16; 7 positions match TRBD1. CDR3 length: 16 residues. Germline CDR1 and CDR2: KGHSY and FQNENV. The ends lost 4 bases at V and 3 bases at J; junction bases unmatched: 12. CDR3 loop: CASSPRGGQRIYEQYF. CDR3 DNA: TGTGCCAGCAGCCCGAGAGGGGGACAGCGCATCTACGAGCAGTACTTC.

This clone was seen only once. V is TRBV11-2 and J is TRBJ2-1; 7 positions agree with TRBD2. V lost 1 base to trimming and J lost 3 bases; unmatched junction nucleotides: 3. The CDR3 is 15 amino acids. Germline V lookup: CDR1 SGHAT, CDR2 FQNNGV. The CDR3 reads CASSLGGGGYNEQFF. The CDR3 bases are TGTGCCAGCAGCTTAGGTGGCGGGGGCTACAATGAGCAGTTCTTC. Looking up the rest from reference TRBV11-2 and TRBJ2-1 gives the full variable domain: EAGVAQSPRYKIIEKRQSVAFWCNPISGHATLYWYQQILGQGPKLLIQFQNNGVVDDSQLPKDRFSAERLKGVDSTLKIQPAKLEDSAVYLCASSLGGGGYNEQFFGPGTRLTVL.

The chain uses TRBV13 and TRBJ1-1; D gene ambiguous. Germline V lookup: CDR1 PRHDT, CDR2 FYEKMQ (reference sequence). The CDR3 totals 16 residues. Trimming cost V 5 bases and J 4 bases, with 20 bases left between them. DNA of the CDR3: TGTGCCAGCAGCCCAGAAAACGCTCGGGGTTCCACTGAAGCTTTCTTT. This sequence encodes CASSPENARGSTEAFF.

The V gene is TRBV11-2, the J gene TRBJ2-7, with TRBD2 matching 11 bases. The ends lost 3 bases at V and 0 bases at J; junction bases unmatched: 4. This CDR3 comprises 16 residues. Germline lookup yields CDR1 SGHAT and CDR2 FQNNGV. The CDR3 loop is CASSFGLAGGSYEQYF. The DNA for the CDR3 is TGTGCCAGCAGCTTTGGGCTAGCGGGAGGCTCCTACGAGCAGTACTTC.

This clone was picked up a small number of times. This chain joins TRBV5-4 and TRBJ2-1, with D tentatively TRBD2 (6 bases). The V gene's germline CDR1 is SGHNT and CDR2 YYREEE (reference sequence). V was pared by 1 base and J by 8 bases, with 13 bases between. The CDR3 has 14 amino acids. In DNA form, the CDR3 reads TGTGCCAGCAGCTTGCGGGAGTTAGGAGATGAGCAGTTCTTC. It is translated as CASSLRELGDEQFF.

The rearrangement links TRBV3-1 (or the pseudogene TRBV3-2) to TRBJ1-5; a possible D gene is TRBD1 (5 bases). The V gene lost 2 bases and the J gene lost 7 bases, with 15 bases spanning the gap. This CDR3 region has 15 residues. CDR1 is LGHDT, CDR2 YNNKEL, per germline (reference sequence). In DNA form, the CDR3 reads TGTGCCAGCAGCCAAAGCTACGGGGGTCGCCAGCCCCAGCATTTT. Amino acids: CASSQSYGGRQPQHF.

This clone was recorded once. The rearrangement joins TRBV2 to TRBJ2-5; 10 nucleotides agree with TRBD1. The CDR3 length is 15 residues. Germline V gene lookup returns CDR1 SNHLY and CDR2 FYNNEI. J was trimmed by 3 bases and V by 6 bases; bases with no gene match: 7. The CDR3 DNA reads TGTGCCAGCAGCGGACCCGGGACAGGGGAAGAGACCCAGTACTTC. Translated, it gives CASSGPGTGEETQYF.

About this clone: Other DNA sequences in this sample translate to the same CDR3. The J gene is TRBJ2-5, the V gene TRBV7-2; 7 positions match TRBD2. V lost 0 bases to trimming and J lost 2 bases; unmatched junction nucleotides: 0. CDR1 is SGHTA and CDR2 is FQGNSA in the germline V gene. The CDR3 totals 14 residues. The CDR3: CASSLAGGQETQYF. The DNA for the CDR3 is TGTGCCAGCAGCTTAGCGGGAGGGCAAGAGACCCAGTACTTC.

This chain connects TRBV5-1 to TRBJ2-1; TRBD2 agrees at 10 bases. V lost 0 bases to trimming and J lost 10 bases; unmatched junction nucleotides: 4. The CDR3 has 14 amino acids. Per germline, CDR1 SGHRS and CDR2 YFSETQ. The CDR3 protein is CASSLVLAGSEQFF. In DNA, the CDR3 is TGCGCCAGCAGCTTGGTACTAGCGGGAAGCGAGCAGTTCTTC.

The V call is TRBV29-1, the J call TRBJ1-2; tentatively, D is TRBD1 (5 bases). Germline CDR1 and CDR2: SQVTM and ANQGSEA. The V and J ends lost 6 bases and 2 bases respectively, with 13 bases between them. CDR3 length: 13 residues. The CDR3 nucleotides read TGCAGCGTCGTACGACAGCCAAACTATGGCTACACCTTC. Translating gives CSVVRQPNYGYTF. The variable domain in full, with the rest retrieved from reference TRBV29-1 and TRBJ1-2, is SAVISQKPSRDICQRGTSLTIQCQVDSQVTMMFWYRQQPGQSLTLIATANQGSEATYESGFVIDKFPISRPNLTFSTLTVSNMSPEDSSIYLCSVVRQPNYGYTFGSGTRLTVV.

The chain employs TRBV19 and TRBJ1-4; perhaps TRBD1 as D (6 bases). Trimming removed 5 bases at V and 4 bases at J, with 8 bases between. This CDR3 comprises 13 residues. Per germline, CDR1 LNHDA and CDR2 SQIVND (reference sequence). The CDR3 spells CASSGQLNEKLFF. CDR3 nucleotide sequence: TGTGCCAGTAGTGGACAGCTTAATGAAAAACTGTTTTTT.

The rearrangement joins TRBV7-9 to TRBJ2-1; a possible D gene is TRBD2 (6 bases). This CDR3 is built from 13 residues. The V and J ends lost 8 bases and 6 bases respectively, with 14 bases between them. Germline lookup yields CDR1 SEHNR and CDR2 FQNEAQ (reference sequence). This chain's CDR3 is CASDGGVLNEQFF. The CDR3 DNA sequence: TGTGCCAGCGACGGGGGAGTGCTCAATGAGCAGTTCTTC. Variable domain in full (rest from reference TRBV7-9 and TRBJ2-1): DTGVSQNPRHKITKRGQNVTFRCDPISEHNRLYWYRQTLGQGPEFLTYFQNEAQLEKSRLLSDRFSAERPKGSFSTLEIQRTEQGDSAMYLCASDGGVLNEQFFGPGTRLTVL.